The subject of this entry is one T cell receptor beta chain. Per the authors' pipeline: Amplification with reference gene primers provided the estimates of nucleated cell counts. Using immunoSEQ multiplex PCR, the repertoire was profiled, and TCRdb retains in-frame clones only, with some absent. Clone size and V and J calls were adopted from that table, with D and trimming inferred from the DNA. The data hold about 91,000 clones, with around 79% observed a single time. This sample is part of a study of blood T cell repertoires in COVID-19. Background on the study: Samples came from the United States, Italy and Spain, spanning acute and convalescent COVID-19.

This CDR3 has 14 amino acids. Trimming took 4 bases from V and 14 from J; bases not matched to a gene: 9. CDR1 SGHRS and CDR2 YFSETQ come from the germline V gene. The receptor comes from a woman of 80 years or more with acute or convalescent COVID-19. The chain employs TRBV5-1 and TRBJ1-6; 10 nucleotides line up with TRBD1. The material sequenced was peripheral blood. DNA for the CDR3: TGCGCCAGCAGCACAGACAGGGGGCTATCGACCCTCCACTTT. This gives the protein CASSTDRGLSTLHF.